This T cell receptor (beta chain) came from a study of T cell changes during pregnancy in multiple sclerosis. Using immunoSEQ multiplex PCR, the repertoire was profiled, and TCRdb retains in-frame clones only, with some absent. The repertoire consists of fewer than 110,000 clones, with 92% occurring once and the leading ten covering roughly 0.93%. The CDR3 length is 17 residues. Germline V lookup: CDR1 SNHLY, CDR2 FYNNEI. V was clipped by 3 bases and J by 3 bases, with 20 bases between them. The clonotype was recovered from a female donor with multiple sclerosis, enrolled in a pregnancy study. Sample: peripheral blood, taken after pregnancy. The chain uses TRBV2 and TRBJ1-1; tentative D call: TRBD1 (6 bases). As DNA, the CDR3 is TGTGCCAGCAGTGATAGGTTCGACTCAGGGGATTACACTGAAGCTTTCTTT. This codes for CASSDRFDSGDYTEAFF.